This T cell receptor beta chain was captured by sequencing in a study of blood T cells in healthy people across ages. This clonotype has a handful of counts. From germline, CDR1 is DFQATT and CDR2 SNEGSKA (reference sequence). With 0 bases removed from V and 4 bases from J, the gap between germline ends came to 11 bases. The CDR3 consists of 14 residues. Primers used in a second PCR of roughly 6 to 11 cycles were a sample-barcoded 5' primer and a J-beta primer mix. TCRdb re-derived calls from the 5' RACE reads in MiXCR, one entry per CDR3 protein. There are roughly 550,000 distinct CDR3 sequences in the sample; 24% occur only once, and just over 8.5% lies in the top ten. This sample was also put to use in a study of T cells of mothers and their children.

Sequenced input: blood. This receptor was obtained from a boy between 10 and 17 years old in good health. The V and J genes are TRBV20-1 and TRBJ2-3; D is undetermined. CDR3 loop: CSAREGGNSDTQYF. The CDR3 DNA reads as TGCAGTGCTAGAGAAGGCGGCAACTCAGATACGCAGTATTTT.